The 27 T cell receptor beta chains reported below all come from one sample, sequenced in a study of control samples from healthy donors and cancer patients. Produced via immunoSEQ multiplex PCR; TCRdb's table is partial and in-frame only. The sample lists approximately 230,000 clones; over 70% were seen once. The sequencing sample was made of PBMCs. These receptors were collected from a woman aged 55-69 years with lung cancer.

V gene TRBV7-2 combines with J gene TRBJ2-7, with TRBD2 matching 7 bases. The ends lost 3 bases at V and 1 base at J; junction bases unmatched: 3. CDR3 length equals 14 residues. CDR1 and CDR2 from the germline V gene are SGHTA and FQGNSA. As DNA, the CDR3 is TGTGCCAGCAGCTTTAGGGACTATTCCTACGAGCAGTACTTC. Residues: CASSFRDYSYEQYF.

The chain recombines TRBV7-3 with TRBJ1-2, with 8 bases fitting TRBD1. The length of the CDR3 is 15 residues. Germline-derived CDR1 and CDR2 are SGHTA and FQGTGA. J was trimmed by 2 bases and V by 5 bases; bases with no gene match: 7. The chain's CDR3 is CASSKSGTGNYGYTF. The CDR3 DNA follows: TGTGCCAGCAGCAAGTCCGGGACAGGCAACTATGGCTACACCTTC.

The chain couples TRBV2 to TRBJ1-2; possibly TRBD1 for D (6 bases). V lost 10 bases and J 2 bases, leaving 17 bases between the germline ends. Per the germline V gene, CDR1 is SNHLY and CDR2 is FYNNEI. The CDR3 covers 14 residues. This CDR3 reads CATKVPQGNYGYTF. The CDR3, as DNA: TGTGCCACCAAAGTTCCACAGGGAAACTATGGCTACACCTTC.

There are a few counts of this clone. CDR3 protein: CASSQVAGGLTYNEQFF. In DNA, the CDR3 is TGCGCCAGCAGCCAAGTAGCGGGAGGGCTTACCTACAATGAGCAGTTCTTC. The V and J genes are TRBV4-1 and TRBJ2-1; 11 bases fit TRBD2. The junction had 4 bases not matched to a gene; V was cut back by 1 base and J by 2 bases. Germline CDR1 is MGHRA and CDR2 is YSYEKL. The CDR3 has 17 residues.

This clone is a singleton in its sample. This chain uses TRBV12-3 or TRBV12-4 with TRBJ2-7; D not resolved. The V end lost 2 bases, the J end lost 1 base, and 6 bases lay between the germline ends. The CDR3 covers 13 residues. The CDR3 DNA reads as TGTGCCAGCAGTTTAATGGGGTCCTACGAGCAGTACTTC. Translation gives CASSLMGSYEQYF.

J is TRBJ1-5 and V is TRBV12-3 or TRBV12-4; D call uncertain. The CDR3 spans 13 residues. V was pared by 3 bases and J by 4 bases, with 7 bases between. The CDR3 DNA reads TGTGCCAGCAGTTTGGTGGGGAATCAGCCCCAGCATTTT. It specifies CASSLVGNQPQHF.

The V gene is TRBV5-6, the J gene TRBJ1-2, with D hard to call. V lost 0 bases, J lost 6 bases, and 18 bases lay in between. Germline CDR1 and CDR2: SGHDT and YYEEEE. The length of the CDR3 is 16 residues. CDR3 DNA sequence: TGTGCCAGCAGCTTGGTGTCCGCAAGCCGGCACAATGGCTACACCTTC. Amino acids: CASSLVSASRHNGYTF.

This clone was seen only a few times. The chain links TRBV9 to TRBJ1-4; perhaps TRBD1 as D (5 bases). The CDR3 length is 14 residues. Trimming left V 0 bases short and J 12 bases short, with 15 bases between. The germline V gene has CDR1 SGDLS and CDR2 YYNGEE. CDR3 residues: CASSVGLDSAELFF. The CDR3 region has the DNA TGTGCCAGCAGCGTAGGTCTAGACAGCGCGGAACTGTTTTTT.

The CDR3 spells CASSPGVPGANVLTF. Here the CDR3 DNA reads TGTGCCAGTAGCCCTGGGGTTCCGGGGGCCAACGTCCTGACTTTC. The chain employs TRBV19 and TRBJ2-6; D remains unclear. V was trimmed by 6 bases and J by 4 bases, leaving 13 bases between them. This CDR3 region has 15 residues. Looked up from germline, CDR1 is LNHDA and CDR2 is SQIVND (reference sequence). Variable domain in full (rest from reference TRBV19 and TRBJ2-6): DGGITQSPKYLFRKEGQNVTLSCEQNLNHDAMYWYRQDPGQGLRLIYYSQIVNDFQKGDIAEGYSVSREKKESFPLTVTSAQKNPTAFYLCASSPGVPGANVLTFGAGSRLTVL.

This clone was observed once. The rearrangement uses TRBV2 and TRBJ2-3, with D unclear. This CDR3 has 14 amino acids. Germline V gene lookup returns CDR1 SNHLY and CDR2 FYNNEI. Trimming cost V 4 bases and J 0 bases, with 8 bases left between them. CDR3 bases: TGTGCCAGCAGTGCTACAGTGAGCACAGATACGCAGTATTTT. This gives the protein CASSATVSTDTQYF.

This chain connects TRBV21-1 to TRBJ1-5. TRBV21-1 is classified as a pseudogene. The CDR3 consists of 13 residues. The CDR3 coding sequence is TGTGCCAGCAGCGCACGGGGGGATCAGCCCCAGCATTTT. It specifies CASSARGDQPQHF.

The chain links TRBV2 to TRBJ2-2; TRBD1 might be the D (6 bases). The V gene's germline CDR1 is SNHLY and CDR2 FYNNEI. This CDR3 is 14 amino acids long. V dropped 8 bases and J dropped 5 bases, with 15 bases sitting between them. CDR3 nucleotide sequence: TGTGCCAGCCGAGGACAGTGGGGGACCGGGGAGCTGTTTTTT. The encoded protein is CASRGQWGTGELFF.

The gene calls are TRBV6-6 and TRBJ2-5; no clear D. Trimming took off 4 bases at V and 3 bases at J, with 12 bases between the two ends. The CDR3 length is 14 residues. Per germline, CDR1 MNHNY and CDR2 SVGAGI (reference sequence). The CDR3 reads CASSSILGKETQYF. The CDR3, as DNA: TGTGCCAGCAGTTCCATCTTGGGGAAAGAGACCCAGTACTTC.

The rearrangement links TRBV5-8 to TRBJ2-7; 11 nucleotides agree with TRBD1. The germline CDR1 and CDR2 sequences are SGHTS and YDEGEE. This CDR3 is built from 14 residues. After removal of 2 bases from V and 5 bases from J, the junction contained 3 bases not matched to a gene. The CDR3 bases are TGTGCCAGCAGCTTTAGGACAGGGGGCAACGAGCAGTACTTC. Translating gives CASSFRTGGNEQYF.

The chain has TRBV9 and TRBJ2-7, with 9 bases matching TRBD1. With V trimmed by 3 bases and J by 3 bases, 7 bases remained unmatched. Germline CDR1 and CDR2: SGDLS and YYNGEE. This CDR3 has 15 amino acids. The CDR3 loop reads CASSAGTGILYEQYF. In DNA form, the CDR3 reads TGTGCCAGCAGCGCCGGGACAGGGATCCTCTACGAGCAGTACTTC.

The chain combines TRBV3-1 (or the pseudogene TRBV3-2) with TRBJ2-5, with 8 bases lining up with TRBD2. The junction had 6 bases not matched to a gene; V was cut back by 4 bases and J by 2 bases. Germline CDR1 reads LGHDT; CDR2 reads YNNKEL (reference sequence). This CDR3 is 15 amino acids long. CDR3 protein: CASSRGSGEQETQYF. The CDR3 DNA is TGTGCCAGCAGCCGGGGTAGCGGGGAGCAAGAGACCCAGTACTTC.

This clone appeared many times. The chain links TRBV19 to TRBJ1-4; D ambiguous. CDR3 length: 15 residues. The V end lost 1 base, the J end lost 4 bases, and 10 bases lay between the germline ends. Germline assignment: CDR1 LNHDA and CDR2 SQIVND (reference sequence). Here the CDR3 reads CASSIGSVYNEKLFF. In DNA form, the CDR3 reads TGTGCCAGTAGTATAGGATCCGTTTATAATGAAAAACTGTTTTTT.

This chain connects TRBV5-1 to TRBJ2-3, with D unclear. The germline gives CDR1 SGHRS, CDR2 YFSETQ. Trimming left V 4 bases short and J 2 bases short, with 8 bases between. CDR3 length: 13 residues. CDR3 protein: CASSQDTTDTQYF. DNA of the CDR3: TGCGCCAGCAGCCAAGACACCACAGATACGCAGTATTTT.

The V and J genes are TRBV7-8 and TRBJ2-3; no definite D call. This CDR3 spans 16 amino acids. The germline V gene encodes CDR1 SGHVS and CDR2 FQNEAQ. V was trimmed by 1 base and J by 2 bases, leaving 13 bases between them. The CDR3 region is CASSLGQAIYTDTQYF. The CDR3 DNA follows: TGTGCCAGCAGCTTAGGGCAGGCGATCTACACAGATACGCAGTATTTT.

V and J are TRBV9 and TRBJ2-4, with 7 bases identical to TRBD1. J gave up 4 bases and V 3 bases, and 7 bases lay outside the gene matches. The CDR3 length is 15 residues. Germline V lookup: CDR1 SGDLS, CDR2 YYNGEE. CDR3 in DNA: TGTGCCAGCAGCGCCGATCCGGGACAGAAAAACATTCAGTACTTC. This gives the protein CASSADPGQKNIQYF.

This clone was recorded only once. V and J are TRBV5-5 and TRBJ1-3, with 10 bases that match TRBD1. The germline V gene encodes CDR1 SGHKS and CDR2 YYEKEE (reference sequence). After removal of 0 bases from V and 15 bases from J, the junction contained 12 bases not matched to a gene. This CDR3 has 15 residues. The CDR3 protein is CASSLGPGQGTSEYF. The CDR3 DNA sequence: TGTGCCAGCAGCTTGGGGCCGGGACAGGGGACCTCCGAATATTTT.

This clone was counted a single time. CDR3 nucleotide sequence: TGCGCCAGCAGCCCCCAAGGGGGTACGCAGGGCACTGAAGCTTTCTTT. Amino acid sequence: CASSPQGGTQGTEAFF. The chain has TRBV5-1 and TRBJ1-1; D might be TRBD1 (6 bases). The CDR3 runs to 16 residues. V was trimmed by 4 bases and J by 4 bases, leaving 20 bases between them. Germline CDR1 SGHRS, CDR2 YFSETQ.

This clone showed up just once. The CDR3: CASSQSRQGKEKLFF. CDR3 nucleotide sequence: TGCGCCAGCAGTCAATCGCGGCAGGGAAAAGAAAAACTGTTTTTT. The chain joins TRBV23-1 to TRBJ1-4; D is perhaps TRBD1 (5 bases). TRBV23-1 is designated an ORF whose function remains uncertain. The V and J ends lost 0 bases and 8 bases respectively, with 13 bases between them. This CDR3 region has 15 residues.

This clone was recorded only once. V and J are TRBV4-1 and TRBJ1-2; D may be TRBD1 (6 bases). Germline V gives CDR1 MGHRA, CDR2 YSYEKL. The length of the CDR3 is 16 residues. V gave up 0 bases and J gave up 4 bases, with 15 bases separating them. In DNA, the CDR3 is TGCGCCAGCAGCCAAGAGGCCCGGACAGTTCCCTATGGCTACACCTTC. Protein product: CASSQEARTVPYGYTF.

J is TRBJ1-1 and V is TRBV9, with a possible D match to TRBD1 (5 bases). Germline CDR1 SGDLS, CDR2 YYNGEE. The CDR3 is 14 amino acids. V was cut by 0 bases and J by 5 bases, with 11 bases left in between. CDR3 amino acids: CASSVGRDLTEAFF. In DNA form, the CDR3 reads TGTGCCAGCAGCGTAGGCAGGGACCTAACTGAAGCTTTCTTT.

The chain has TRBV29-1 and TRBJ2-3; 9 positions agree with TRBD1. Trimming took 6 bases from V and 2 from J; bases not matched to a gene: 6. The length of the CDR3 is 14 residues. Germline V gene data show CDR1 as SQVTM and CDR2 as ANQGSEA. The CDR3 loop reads CSVPIQGATDTQYF. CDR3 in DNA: TGCAGCGTCCCCATACAGGGGGCCACAGATACGCAGTATTTT.

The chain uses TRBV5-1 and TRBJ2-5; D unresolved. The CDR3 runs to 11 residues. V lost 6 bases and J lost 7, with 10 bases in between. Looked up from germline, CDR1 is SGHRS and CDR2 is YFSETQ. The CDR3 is CASKEGPTQYF. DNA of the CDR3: TGCGCCAGCAAGGAAGGGCCGACCCAGTACTTC.